This T cell receptor beta chain was observed in a study of blood T cells in healthy people across ages. The table lists this clonotype with a few counts. Antigen specificity is unknown. The draw of peripheral blood yielded approximately 10 milliliters from each donor. A minimum of 7 million PBMCs was isolated per sample. The V gene end was trimmed by 3 bases and the J gene end by 4 bases; junction bases not matched to a gene: 8. The CDR3 extends over 15 amino acids. Germline CDR1 and CDR2: DFQATT and SNEGSKA (reference sequence). The use of a sample-barcoded 5' primer and a J-beta primer mix characterized a second PCR of roughly 7 to 11 cycles. TCRdb re-analysed the 5' RACE reads in MiXCR, keeping a single row per CDR3 protein. The data contain roughly 1.9 million distinct CDR3 sequences, roughly 43% of them singletons. Overall study findings and caveats: Measured against age, TCR beta diversity per million T cells decreased in a roughly linear manner.

This sequence was found in a human donor in good health. V gene TRBV20-1 combines with J gene TRBJ2-7; TRBD2 matches at 11 bases. The sample consisted of blood. The CDR3, as DNA: TGCAGTGCTAGTGATATAGCGGGGGGGAGGTACGAGCAGTACTTC. Protein sequence: CSASDIAGGRYEQYF.